This T cell receptor (beta chain) derives from a study of control samples from healthy donors and cancer patients. Sequencing used immunoSEQ multiplex PCR; TCRdb keeps in-frame clones, though not all of them. This table holds around 110,000 clones, 85% to 90% found once. The source of this sequence is a woman aged 70 to 79 in good health. Sequencing was performed on blood.

CDR3 protein: CASSVSGNTIYF. The CDR3 nucleotides are TGTGCCAGCAGCGTATCTGGAAACACCATATATTTT. The rearrangement uses TRBV9 and TRBJ1-3; no definite D call. The germline CDR1 and CDR2 sequences are SGDLS and YYNGEE. The CDR3 spans 12 residues. The ends were cut back, 1 base at V and 1 base at J, with 0 bases in the middle. The complete variable domain, with remaining parts taken from reference TRBV9 and TRBJ1-3, reads DSGVTQTPKHLITATGQRVTLRCSPRSGDLSVYWYQQSLDQGLQFLIQYYNGEERAKGNILERFSAQQFPDLHSELNLSSLELGDSALYFCASSVSGNTIYFGEGSWLTVV.